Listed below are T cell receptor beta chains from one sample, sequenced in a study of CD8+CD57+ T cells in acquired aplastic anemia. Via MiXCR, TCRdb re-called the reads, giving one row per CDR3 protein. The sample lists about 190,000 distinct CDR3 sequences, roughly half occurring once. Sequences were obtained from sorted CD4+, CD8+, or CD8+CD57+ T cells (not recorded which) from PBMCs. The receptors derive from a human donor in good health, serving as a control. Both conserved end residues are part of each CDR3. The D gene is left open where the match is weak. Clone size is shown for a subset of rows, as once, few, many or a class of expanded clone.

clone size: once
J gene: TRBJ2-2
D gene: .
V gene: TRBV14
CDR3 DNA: TGTGCCAGCAGCCAAGTAGGTTCGGGAGTGGGCACCGGGGAGCTGTTTTTT
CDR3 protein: CASSQVGSGVGTGELFF

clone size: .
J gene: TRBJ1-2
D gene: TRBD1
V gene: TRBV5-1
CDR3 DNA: TGCGCCAGCAGCTGGATTACAGGGGGTAACTATGGCTACACCTTC
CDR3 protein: CASSWITGGNYGYTF

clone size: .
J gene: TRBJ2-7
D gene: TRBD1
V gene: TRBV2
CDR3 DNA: TGTGCCAGCAGTGAAGAATCGACAGGGGAAGGCTACGAGCAGTACTTC
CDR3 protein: CASSEESTGEGYEQYF

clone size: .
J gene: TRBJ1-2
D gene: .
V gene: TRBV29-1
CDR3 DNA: TGCAGCGTTGAAGAGCAAAACAACTATGGCTACACCTTC
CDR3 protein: CSVEEQNNYGYTF

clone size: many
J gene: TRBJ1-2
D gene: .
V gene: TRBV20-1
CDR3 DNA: TGCAGTGCTAGCCCTTGGGGGCAAGGCTATGGCTACACCTTC
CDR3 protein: CSASPWGQGYGYTF

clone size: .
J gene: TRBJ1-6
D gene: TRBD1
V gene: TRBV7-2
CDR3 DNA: TGTGCCAGCAGCCAAGGTCCGGGACAGGGTATGTCACCCCTCCACTTT
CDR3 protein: CASSQGPGQGMSPLHF

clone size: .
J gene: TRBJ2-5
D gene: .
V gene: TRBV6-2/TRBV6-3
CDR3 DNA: TGTGCCAGCAGTTACTCGAGGACAGATCCTCAAGAGACCCAGTACTTC
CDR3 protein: CASSYSRTDPQETQYF

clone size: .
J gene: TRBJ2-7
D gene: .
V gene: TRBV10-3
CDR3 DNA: TGTGCCATCAGTGAGGATGGGACCGAGGCAGGGGGGCTCCCAACCTACGAGCAGTACTTC
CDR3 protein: CAISEDGTEAGGLPTYEQYF

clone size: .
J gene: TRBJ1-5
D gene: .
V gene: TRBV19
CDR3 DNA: TGTGCCAGTACCCCGAGGGGGAAAGGAGGCAATCAGCCCCAGCATTTT
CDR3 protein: CASTPRGKGGNQPQHF

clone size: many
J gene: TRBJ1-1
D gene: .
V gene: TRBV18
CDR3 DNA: TGTGCCAGCTCACCAGGGACGCTGAACACTGAAGCTTTCTTT
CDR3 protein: CASSPGTLNTEAFF

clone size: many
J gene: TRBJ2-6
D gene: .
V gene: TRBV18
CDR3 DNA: TGTGCCAGCTCGCCGAATCGCTCTGGGGCCAACGTCCTGACTTTC
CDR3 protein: CASSPNRSGANVLTF

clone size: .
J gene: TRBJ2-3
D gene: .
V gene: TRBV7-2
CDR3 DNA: TGTGCCAGCAGCCCAGTCGGGGGACGCACAGATACGCAGTATTTT
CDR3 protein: CASSPVGGRTDTQYF

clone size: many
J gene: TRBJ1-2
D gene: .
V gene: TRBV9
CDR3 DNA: TGTGCCAGCAGCTCCAGACGCGGCTACACCTTC
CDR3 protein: CASSSRRGYTF

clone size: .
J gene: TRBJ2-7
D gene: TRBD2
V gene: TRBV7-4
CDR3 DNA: TGTGCCACCAGTGGCAAGACTAGCGCCGCCTACGAGCAGTACTTC
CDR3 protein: CATSGKTSAAYEQYF

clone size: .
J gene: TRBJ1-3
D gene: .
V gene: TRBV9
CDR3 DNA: TGTGCCAGCAGCGTAGCTGGGCAGGGTCAATCTGGAAACACCATATATTTT
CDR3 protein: CASSVAGQGQSGNTIYF

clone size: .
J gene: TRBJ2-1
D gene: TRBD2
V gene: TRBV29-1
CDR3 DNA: TGCAGCGTTCAAAGAGCTAGCGGGGGGGACAATGAGCAGTTCTTC
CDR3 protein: CSVQRASGGDNEQFF

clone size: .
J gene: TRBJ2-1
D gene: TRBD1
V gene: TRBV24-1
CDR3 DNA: TGTGCCACCAGTGCCACGACAGGGATTAGAAATGAGCAGTTCTTC
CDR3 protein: CATSATTGIRNEQFF

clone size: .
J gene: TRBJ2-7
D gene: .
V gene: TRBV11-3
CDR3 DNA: TGTGCCAGCAGTCGACAGCTTACCTACGAGCAGTACTTC
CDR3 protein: CASSRQLTYEQYF

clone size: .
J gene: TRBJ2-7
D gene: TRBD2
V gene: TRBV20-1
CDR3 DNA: TGCAGCCTGACTAGCGGGAGTAACGAGCAGTACTTC
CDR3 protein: CSLTSGSNEQYF

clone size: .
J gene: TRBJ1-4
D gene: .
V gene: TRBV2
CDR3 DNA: TGTGCCAGCAGTGAGCGCGGTGGGGAAAAACTGTTTTTT
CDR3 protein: CASSERGGEKLFF

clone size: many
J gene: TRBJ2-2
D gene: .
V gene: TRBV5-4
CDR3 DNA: TGTGCCAGCAGCTTGGACGGGAACACCGGGGAGCTGTTTTTT
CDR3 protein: CASSLDGNTGELFF

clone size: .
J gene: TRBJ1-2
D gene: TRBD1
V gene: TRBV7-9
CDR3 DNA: TGTGCCAGCAGCGAAGGGACAGGGATAGTCTATGGCTACACCTTC
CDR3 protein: CASSEGTGIVYGYTF

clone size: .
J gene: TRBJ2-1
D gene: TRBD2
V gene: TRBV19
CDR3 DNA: TGTGCCAGTTTGCCTAGCGGAATGATCGGGGGTGAGCAGTTCTTC
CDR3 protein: CASLPSGMIGGEQFF

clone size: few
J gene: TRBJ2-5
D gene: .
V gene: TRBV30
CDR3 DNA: TGTGCCTGGAGTGGGGCGTGGGAGACCCAGTACTTC
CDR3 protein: CAWSGAWETQYF

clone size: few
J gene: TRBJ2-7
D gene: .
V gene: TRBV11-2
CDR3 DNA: TGTGCCAGCAGCAAACAGGGTTCAAGTGACGAGCAGTACTTC
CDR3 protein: CASSKQGSSDEQYF

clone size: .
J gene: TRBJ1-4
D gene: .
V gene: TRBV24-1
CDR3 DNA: TGTGCCACCAGTGACAGGGGATCGGGTGAAAAACTGTTTTTT
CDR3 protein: CATSDRGSGEKLFF

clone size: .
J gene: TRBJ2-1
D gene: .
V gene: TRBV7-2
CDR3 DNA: TGTGCCAGCAGCTCGGGCGTCAGGTACAATGAGCAGTTCTTC
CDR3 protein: CASSSGVRYNEQFF

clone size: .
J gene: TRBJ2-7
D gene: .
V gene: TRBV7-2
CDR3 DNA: TGTGCCAGCAGCTTCGTCGGAAGGTACGAGCAGTACTTC
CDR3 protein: CASSFVGRYEQYF

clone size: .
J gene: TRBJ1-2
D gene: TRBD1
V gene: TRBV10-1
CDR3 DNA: TGCGCCATCAGGCTACAGGGGGCCTCTGGTGGCTACGCCTTC
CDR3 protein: CAIRLQGASGGYAF

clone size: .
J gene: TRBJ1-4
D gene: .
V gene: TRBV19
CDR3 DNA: TGTGCCAGTAGTATGGGCGGAACCCGAGCTAATGAAAAACTGTTTTTT
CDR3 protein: CASSMGGTRANEKLFF

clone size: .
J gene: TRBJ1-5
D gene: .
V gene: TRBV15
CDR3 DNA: TGTGCCACCAGCAGTGGACGGACTAATCAGCCCCAGCATTTT
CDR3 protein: CATSSGRTNQPQHF

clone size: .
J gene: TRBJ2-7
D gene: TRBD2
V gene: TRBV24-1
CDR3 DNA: TGTGCCACCAGTGATTTGGGCGGGGGGTCCTACGAGCAGTACTTC
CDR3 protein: CATSDLGGGSYEQYF

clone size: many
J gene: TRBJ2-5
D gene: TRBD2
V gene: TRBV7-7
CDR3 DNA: TGTGCTAGCAGCTTATCACCAGAAGCGGGGGAAAAGACCCAGTACTTC
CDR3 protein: CASSLSPEAGEKTQYF

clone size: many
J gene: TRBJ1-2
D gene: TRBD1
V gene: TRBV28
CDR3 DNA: TGTGCCAGCAGCTTGGGGGACAGGGGCCAGTATGGCTACACCTTC
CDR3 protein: CASSLGDRGQYGYTF

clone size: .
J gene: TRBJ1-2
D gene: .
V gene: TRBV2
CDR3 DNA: TGTGCCAGCGGGGGAATCGGATATGGCTACACCTTC
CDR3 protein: CASGGIGYGYTF

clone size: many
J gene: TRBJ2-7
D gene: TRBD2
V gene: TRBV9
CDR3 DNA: TGTGCCAGCAGCCCGGGACTAGTGGACTGGGAGCAGTACTTC
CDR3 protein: CASSPGLVDWEQYF

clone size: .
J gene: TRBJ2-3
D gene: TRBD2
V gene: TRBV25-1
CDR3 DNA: TGTGCCAGCAGTGGGCAGCCTAGCGGGAGCACAGATACGCAGTATTTT
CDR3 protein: CASSGQPSGSTDTQYF

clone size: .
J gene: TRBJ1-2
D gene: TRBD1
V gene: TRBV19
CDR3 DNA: TGTGCCAGTACCCCTTTGACAGGGGAGGATGGCTACACCTTC
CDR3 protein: CASTPLTGEDGYTF

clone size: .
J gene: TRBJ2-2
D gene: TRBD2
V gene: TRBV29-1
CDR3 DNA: TGCAGCGTCCCGCCCGGGACTAGCGGGAGGGCCGGGGAGCTGTTTTTT
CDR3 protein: CSVPPGTSGRAGELFF

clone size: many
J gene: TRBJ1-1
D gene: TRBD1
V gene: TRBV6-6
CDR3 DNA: TGTGCCACCCGTGGACAGGGGGCTGGTACTGAAGCTTTCTTT
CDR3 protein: CATRGQGAGTEAFF

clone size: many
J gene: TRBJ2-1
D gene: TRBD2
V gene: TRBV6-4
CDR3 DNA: TGTGCCAGCCGGTTAGCGGGGGGGTCTTCCTACAATGAGCAGTTCTTC
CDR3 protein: CASRLAGGSSYNEQFF

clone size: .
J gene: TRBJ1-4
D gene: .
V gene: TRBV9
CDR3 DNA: TGTGCCAGCAGCGTAAACAGGGAGGAAAAACTGTTTTTT
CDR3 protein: CASSVNREEKLFF

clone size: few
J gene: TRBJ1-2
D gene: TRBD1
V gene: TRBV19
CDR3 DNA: TGTGCCAGTAGTCGGGGACAGAACTATGGCTACACCTTC
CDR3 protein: CASSRGQNYGYTF

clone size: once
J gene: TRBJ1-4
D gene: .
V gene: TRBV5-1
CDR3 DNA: TGCGCCAGCAGCCCAAACCGACAGAGTGAAAAACTGTTTTTT
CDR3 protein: CASSPNRQSEKLFF

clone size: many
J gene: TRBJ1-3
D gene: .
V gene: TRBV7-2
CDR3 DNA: TGTGCCAGCAGCTTACAGGGCTCTGGAAACACCATATATTTT
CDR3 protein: CASSLQGSGNTIYF

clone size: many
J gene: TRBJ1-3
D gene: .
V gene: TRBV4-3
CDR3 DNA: TGCGCCAGCAGCCAAGAGTATTTGGGAAACACCATATATTTT
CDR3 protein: CASSQEYLGNTIYF

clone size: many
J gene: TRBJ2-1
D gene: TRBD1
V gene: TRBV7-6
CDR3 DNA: TGTGCCAGCAGCCGGGGACAGGGGCTGTGGAATGAGCAGTTCTTC
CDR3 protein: CASSRGQGLWNEQFF

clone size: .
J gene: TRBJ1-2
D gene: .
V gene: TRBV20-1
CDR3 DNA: TGCAGTGCTGACCTCGGGGGGGTGGCGGGTGGCTACACCTTC
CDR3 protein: CSADLGGVAGGYTF

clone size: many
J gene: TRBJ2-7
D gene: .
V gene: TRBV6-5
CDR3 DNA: TGTGCCAGCTCACAGGGAAGCTCCTACGAGCAGTACTTC
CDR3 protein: CASSQGSSYEQYF

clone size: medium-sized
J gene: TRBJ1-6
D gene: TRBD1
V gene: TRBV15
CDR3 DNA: TGTGCCACCAGGGACAGGGACAATTCACCCCTCCACTTT
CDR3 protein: CATRDRDNSPLHF

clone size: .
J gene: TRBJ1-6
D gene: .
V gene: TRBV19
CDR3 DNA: TGTGCCAGTAGCAAAGGAAGTAATTCACCCCTCCACTTT
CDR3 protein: CASSKGSNSPLHF

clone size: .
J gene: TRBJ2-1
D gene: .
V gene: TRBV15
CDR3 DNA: TGTGCCACCAGCAGAGACTTGCGGTATGAGCAGTTCTTC
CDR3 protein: CATSRDLRYEQFF

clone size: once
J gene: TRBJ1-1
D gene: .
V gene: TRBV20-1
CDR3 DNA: TGCAGTGCCCCTAACCAGGGAAACACTGAAGCTTTCTTT
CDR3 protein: CSAPNQGNTEAFF

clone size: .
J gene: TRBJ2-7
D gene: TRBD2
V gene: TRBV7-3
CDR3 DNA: TGTGCCAGCAGTCTCAGGGGACTAGCGGAGGTCTACGAGCAGTACTTC
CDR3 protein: CASSLRGLAEVYEQYF

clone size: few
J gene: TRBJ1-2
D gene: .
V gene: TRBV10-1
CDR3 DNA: TGCGCCAGCAGTGAGGGAAACTATGGCTACACCTTC
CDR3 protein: CASSEGNYGYTF